Each of the 2 T cell receptor beta chains below was sequenced from the same sample in a study of circulating and synovial CD4+ cells in juvenile arthritis (dated by TCRdb to the mid-2010s). The protocol used for the library was the immunoSEQ multiplex PCR assay. The source is immuneACCESS, and TCRdb retained only in-frame sequences with V and J called. Part of the clones is not carried over; for the studies checked, unresolved V genes explain less than half of this, and the remainder is unexplained. The sample has about 32,000 clones on record, roughly 93% of them singletons. 2.9% of the sample rests with the top ten. The sample consisted of CD4+ T cells from blood. The receptors were sampled from a human donor with juvenile idiopathic arthritis.

The chain couples TRBV9 to TRBJ2-7; 7 bases align to TRBD2. The germline gives CDR1 SGDLS, CDR2 YYNGEE. This CDR3 is built from 14 residues. V was clipped by 4 bases and J by 3 bases; unmatched bases: 7. CDR3 amino acids: CASSPGGGHYEQYF. The CDR3 nucleotides read TGTGCCAGCAGCCCCGGGGGAGGGCACTACGAGCAGTACTTC.

This clone occurred a few times. The rearrangement joins TRBV2 to TRBJ2-3; the match to TRBD2 covers 10 bases. The germline CDR1 and CDR2 sequences are SNHLY and FYNNEI. The CDR3 extends over 15 amino acids. J lost 5 bases, V lost 1 base, and 3 bases had no gene match. DNA of the CDR3: TGTGCCAGCAGTGAAGGGTTAGCGGGAGGAGATACGCAGTATTTT. Translation: CASSEGLAGGDTQYF.